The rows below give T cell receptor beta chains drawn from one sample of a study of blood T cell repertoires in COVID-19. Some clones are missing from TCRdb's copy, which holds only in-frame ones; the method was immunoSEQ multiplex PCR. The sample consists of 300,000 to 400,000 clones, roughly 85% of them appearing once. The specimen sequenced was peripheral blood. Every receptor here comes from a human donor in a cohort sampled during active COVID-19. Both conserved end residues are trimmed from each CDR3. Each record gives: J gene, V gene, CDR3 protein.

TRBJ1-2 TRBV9 ASSVGISLNYGYT
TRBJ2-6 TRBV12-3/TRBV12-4 ASSLGGANVLT
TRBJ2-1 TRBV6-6 ASSYLKRGLSNEQF
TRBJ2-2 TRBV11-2 ASSSSGVANTGELF
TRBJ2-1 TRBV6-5 ASSSWDRPNEQF
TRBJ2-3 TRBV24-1 ATSASGSVRVTDTQY
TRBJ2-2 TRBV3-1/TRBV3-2 ASSLREGNTGELF
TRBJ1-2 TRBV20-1 SVPQGHGYT
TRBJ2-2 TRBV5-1 ASSYSTGTENTGELF
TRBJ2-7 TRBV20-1 SASTDSDSYEQY
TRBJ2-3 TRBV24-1 ATSDGLRASTDTQY
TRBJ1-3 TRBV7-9 ASSSGGPGNTIY
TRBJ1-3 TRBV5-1 ASSPSLSTANRNGNTIY
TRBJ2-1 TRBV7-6 ASSLKQGLPLNDEQF
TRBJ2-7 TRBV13 ASSLVTRQSYEQY
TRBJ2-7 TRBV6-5 ASSKSGTYEQY
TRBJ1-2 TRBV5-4 ASSLGSGQLSGYT
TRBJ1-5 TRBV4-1 ASSQGLSQPQH
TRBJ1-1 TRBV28 ASSFRQHTEAF
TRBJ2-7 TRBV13 ASSRQGRGAYEQY
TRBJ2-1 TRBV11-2 ASSLALPSGGRNEQF
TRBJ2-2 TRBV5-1 ASSLGQGGNTGELF
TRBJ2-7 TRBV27 ASSPGQGGFYEQY
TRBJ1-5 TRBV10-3 AISESWADYNQPQH
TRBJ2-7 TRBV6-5 ASNPGIYEQY
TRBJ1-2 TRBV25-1 ASSASDTPNYGYT